Shown below are 21 T cell receptor beta chains from a single sample sequenced in a study of cytomegalovirus exposure and HLA in healthy donors. The primer mix had 60 Vbeta and 13 Jbeta primers. The assay was immunoSEQ multiplex PCR, and TCRdb's table has in-frame clones only and misses some. The sample includes 150,000 to 200,000 clones, roughly 13% of them seen just once. Sequenced input: PBMCs. These receptors all stem from a man aged 50-59 years in good health and CMV-seropositive.

This clone turned up a few times. The chain couples TRBV2 to TRBJ2-7; D is unclear. The CDR3 spans 14 residues. Germline V gives CDR1 SNHLY, CDR2 FYNNEI. Trimming took off 2 bases at V and 0 bases at J, with 8 bases between the two ends. This chain's CDR3 is CASSERVSSYEQYV. The DNA for the CDR3 is TGTGCCAGCAGTGAACGGGTGAGCTCCTACGAGCAGTACGTC.

In this sample, this clone turned up a few times. The chain is built from TRBV28 and TRBJ2-1; 9 nucleotides agree with TRBD1. The trim removed 10 bases at V and 6 bases at J, leaving 13 bases unmatched. The CDR3 consists of 15 residues. Looked up from germline, CDR1 is MDHEN and CDR2 is SYDVKM. The CDR3 sequence is CATRSTGGDFNEQFF. The CDR3 DNA reads as TGTGCCACACGGTCTACAGGGGGCGATTTCAATGAGCAGTTCTTC.

This clone has only a few counts. This sequence joins TRBV4-3 and TRBJ1-6; perhaps TRBD1 as D (5 bases). CDR1 and CDR2 from the germline V gene are LGHNA and YSLEER. The length of the CDR3 is 14 residues. Trimming took off 0 bases at V and 10 bases at J, with 10 bases between the two ends. The DNA of the CDR3 is TGCGCCAGCAGCCAAGATTTTAAGGGGTCACCCCTCCACTTT. Its protein is CASSQDFKGSPLHF.

The chain couples TRBV27 to TRBJ2-2; 7 bases fit TRBD1. Germline assignment: CDR1 MNHEY and CDR2 SMNVEV (reference sequence). The trim removed 6 bases at V and 4 bases at J, leaving 8 bases unmatched. The CDR3 has 15 residues. The CDR3 region has the DNA TGTGCCAGCAGGGAAGACAGGGTTGTCACCGGGGAGCTGTTTTTT. As protein: CASREDRVVTGELFF.

The V gene is TRBV20-1, the J gene TRBJ2-1; no reliable D call. Trimming cost V 3 bases and J 7 bases, with 7 bases left between them. There are 11 residues in the CDR3. The germline V gene encodes CDR1 DFQATT and CDR2 SNEGSKA (reference sequence). CDR3 in DNA: TGCAGTGCTAGTCACGCGAATGAGCAGTTCTTC. It specifies CSASHANEQFF.

DNA for the CDR3: TGTGCCAGCAGCATATCAGGGGGGGATACGCAGTATTTT. Encoded protein: CASSISGGDTQYF. The chain recombines TRBV7-2 with TRBJ2-3; possibly TRBD1 for D (7 bases). Germline-derived CDR1 and CDR2 are SGHTA and FQGNSA. V shed 5 bases and J shed 6 bases, with 12 bases lying between them. The CDR3 spans 13 residues.

This clone has more than one count but fewer than ten. The J gene is TRBJ1-2, the V gene TRBV30, with D tentatively TRBD1 (5 bases). The V gene lost 1 base and the J gene lost 8 bases, with 14 bases spanning the gap. In germline, CDR1 is GTSNPN, CDR2 SVGIG (reference sequence). This CDR3 region has 13 residues. This CDR3 reads CAWSAQWGDGYTF. The CDR3 DNA is TGTGCCTGGAGTGCCCAATGGGGCGACGGCTACACCTTC.

Here the CDR3 DNA reads TGTGCCAGCAGCTTGAAATCGGGCTCTGGGGCCAACGTCCTGACTTTC. Encoded protein: CASSLKSGSGANVLTF. V usage is TRBV5-4 and J usage is TRBJ2-6; D not certain. The V gene lost 1 base and the J gene lost 0 bases, with 8 bases spanning the gap. Germline CDR1 is SGHNT and CDR2 is YYREEE (reference sequence). The CDR3 runs to 16 residues.

This clone has more than one count but fewer than ten. The CDR3 region is CASSALGANAYDGYTF. The CDR3 DNA reads as TGTGCCAGTAGTGCTTTGGGGGCAAACGCATATGATGGCTACACCTTC. The rearrangement joins TRBV19 to TRBJ1-2; D may be TRBD1 (6 bases). Germline V gives CDR1 LNHDA, CDR2 SQIVND (reference sequence). This CDR3 has 16 residues. V was clipped by 5 bases and J by 6 bases, with 22 bases between them.

This chain connects TRBV27 to TRBJ2-6; D perhaps matches TRBD1 (6 bases). The germline V and J ends were trimmed by 8 bases and 3 bases, with 17 bases remaining between them. This CDR3 has 16 amino acids. Germline V CDR1 and CDR2: MNHEY, SMNVEV (reference sequence). This chain's CDR3 is CASGRIQGNGANVLTF. The CDR3 nucleotides are TGTGCCAGCGGCCGAATTCAGGGGAATGGGGCCAACGTCCTGACTTTC. Variable domain in full (rest from reference TRBV27 and TRBJ2-6): EAQVTQNPRYLITVTGKKLTVTCSQNMNHEYMSWYRQDPGLGLRQIYYSMNVEVTDKGDVPEGYKVSRKEKRNFPLILESPSPNQTSLYFCASGRIQGNGANVLTFGAGSRLTVL.

This clone was observed a handful of times. The chain couples TRBV9 to TRBJ2-1, with 10 bases aligning to TRBD2. The CDR3 contains 16 residues. CDR1 and CDR2 (germline): SGDLS, YYNGEE. Trimming cost V 0 bases and J 9 bases; bases outside gene matches: 9. The CDR3 here is CASSVVSGGKGGEQFF. The CDR3 region has the DNA TGTGCCAGCAGCGTAGTTAGCGGGGGGAAGGGGGGTGAGCAGTTCTTC.

The table lists this clone with a few counts. This chain connects TRBV5-6 to TRBJ2-3; 10 positions match TRBD2. V shed 2 bases, J shed 4 bases, and the junction held 13 bases outside the gene matches. The length of the CDR3 is 18 residues. The germline V gene encodes CDR1 SGHDT and CDR2 YYEEEE. The CDR3 DNA reads TGTGCCAGCAGCTTTCCTAGCGGGGGAAGATTTGGATCAGATACGCAGTATTTT. Protein sequence: CASSFPSGGRFGSDTQYF.

The V call is TRBV28, the J call TRBJ1-4, with a tentative D call TRBD1 (5 bases). Germline CDR1 and CDR2: MDHEN and SYDVKM. Deletions cut 7 bases from V and 7 bases from J, with 10 bases between. This CDR3 has 12 amino acids. The CDR3 is CASTQGGEKLFF. In DNA, the CDR3 is TGTGCCAGCACCCAGGGCGGTGAAAAACTGTTTTTT.

This chain connects TRBV5-6 to TRBJ1-2; 7 nucleotides match TRBD1. The CDR3 totals 15 residues. CDR1 is SGHDT and CDR2 is YYEEEE in the germline V gene. Trimming cost V 3 bases and J 7 bases; bases outside gene matches: 12. The CDR3 spells CASSSVETGSAGYTF. CDR3 DNA: TGTGCCAGCAGCTCGGTGGAGACAGGGAGCGCTGGCTACACCTTC. The entire variable domain, with the rest obtained from reference TRBV5-6 and TRBJ1-2, is as follows: DAGVTQSPTHLIKTRGQQVTLRCSPKSGHDTVSWYQQALGQGPQFIFQYYEEEERQRGNFPDRFSGHQFPNYSSELNVNALLLGDSALYLCASSSVETGSAGYTFGSGTRLTVV.

The chain employs TRBV7-2 and TRBJ1-1; no firm D call. Trimming pared 5 bases from V and 1 base from J, leaving 14 bases between. This CDR3 comprises 15 residues. In germline, CDR1 is SGHTA, CDR2 FQGNSA. This chain's CDR3 is CASSLFGSPNTEAFF. CDR3 DNA: TGTGCCAGCAGCCTGTTTGGTAGTCCGAACACTGAAGCTTTCTTT.

The table lists this clone with many counts. This chain links TRBV28 with TRBJ2-2; maybe TRBD1 (6 bases). The CDR3 sequence is 14 residues long. Trimming removed 7 bases from V and 5 bases from J, with 14 bases in between. Germline lookup yields CDR1 MDHEN and CDR2 SYDVKM. The CDR3 nucleotides are TGTGCCAGCACTCCCCAGGGGTGGACCGGGGAGCTGTTTTTT. Translation: CASTPQGWTGELFF.

There are a few counts of this clone. The chain combines TRBV27 with TRBJ2-5, with D perhaps matching TRBD1 (6 bases). The CDR3 runs 15 residues. From germline, CDR1 is MNHEY and CDR2 SMNVEV (reference sequence). V was pared by 6 bases and J by 3 bases, with 17 bases between. The DNA of the CDR3 is TGTGCCAGCAGAACCCGGAGGCAGGGGAAAGAGACCCAGTACTTC. As protein: CASRTRRQGKETQYF.

The J gene is TRBJ2-3, the V gene TRBV9; D might be TRBD1 (6 bases). V was pared by 2 bases and J by 6 bases, with 13 bases between. CDR3 length: 14 residues. Germline V gene lookup returns CDR1 SGDLS and CDR2 YYNGEE. Here the CDR3 DNA reads TGTGCCAGCAGCGTGGGGGCCTATCCGGATACGCAGTATTTT. It is translated as CASSVGAYPDTQYF.

The CDR3 DNA reads TGTGCCAGTAGTACGACAGGGGGCCGCACAGATACGCAGTATTTT. This translates into CASSTTGGRTDTQYF. The rearrangement links TRBV19 to TRBJ2-3, with 10 bases lining up with TRBD1. V shed 4 bases and J 1 base; nucleotides not matched to a gene: 2. From germline, CDR1 is LNHDA and CDR2 SQIVND (reference sequence). This CDR3 contains 15 residues.

CDR3 in DNA: TGTGCCAGCTTCCCCCCGCAGGGACAGGGGCCTTCCGGGGAGCTGTTTTTT. It translates to CASFPPQGQGPSGELFF. The chain carries TRBV28 and TRBJ2-2, with 10 bases that match TRBD1. The trim removed 8 bases at V and 6 bases at J, leaving 15 bases unmatched. The CDR3 loop spans 17 amino acids. Germline-derived CDR1 and CDR2 are MDHEN and SYDVKM.

V usage is TRBV7-2 and J usage is TRBJ2-7; possibly TRBD1 for D (5 bases). CDR3 length: 15 residues. CDR1 is SGHTA and CDR2 is FQGNSA in the germline V gene. The V and J ends lost 0 bases and 2 bases respectively, with 11 bases between them. The CDR3 nucleotides are TGTGCCAGCAGCTTAGCGCTTGCAGGGCCCTACGAGCAGTACGTC. Its translation is CASSLALAGPYEQYV.